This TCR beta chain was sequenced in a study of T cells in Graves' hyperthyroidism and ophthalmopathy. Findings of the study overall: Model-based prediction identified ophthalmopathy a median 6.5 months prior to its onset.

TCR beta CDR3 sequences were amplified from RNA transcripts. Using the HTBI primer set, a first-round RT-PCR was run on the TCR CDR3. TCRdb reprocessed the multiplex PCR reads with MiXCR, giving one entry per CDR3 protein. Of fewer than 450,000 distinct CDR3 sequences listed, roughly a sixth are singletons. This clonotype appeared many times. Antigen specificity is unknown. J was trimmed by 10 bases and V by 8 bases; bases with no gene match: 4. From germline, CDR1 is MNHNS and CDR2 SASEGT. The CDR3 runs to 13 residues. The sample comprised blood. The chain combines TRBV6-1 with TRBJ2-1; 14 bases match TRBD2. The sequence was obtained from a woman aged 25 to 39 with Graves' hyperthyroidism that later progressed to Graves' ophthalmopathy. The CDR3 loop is CASGLAGGLEQFF. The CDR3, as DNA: TGTGCCAGCGGACTAGCGGGGGGACTCGAGCAGTTCTTC.